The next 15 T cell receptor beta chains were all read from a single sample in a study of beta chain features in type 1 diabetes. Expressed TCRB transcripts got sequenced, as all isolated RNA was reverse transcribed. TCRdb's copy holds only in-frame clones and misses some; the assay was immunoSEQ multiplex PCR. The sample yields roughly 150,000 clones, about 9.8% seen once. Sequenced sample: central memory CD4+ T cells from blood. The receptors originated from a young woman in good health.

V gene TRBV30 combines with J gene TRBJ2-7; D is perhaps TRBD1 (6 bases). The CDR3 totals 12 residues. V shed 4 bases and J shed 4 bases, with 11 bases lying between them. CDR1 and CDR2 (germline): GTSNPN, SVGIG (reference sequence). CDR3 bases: TGTGCCTGGAACAGGGAATTGTACGAGCAGTACTTC. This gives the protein CAWNRELYEQYF.

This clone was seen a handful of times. CDR3 region: CSVPPLQGAETQYF. The CDR3 DNA is TGCAGCGTGCCTCCCCTACAGGGGGCGGAGACCCAGTACTTC. V and J are TRBV29-1 and TRBJ2-5; 9 nucleotides match TRBD1. CDR3 length equals 14 residues. Trimming at V came to 6 bases and at J to 5 bases, leaving 10 bases not matched to a gene. Germline V lookup: CDR1 SQVTM, CDR2 ANQGSEA.

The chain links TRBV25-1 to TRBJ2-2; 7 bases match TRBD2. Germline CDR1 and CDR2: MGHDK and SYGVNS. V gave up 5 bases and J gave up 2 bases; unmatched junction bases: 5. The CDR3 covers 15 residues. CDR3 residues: CASSKPGGNTGELFF. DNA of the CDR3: TGTGCCAGCAGTAAGCCGGGAGGTAACACCGGGGAGCTGTTTTTT.

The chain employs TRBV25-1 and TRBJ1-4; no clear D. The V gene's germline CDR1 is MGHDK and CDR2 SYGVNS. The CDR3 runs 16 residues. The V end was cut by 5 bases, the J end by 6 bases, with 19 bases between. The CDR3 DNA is TGTGCCAGCAGTCCCTCTCTTGGGAGGGAAGATGAAAAACTGTTTTTT. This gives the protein CASSPSLGREDEKLFF.

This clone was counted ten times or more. The CDR3 loop is CASSTAPGLGANEQFF. The DNA for the CDR3 is TGCGCCAGCAGCACCGCCCCGGGACTAGGGGCAAATGAGCAGTTCTTC. The chain employs TRBV5-1 and TRBJ2-1, with 8 bases fitting TRBD2. Germline V gene data show CDR1 as SGHRS and CDR2 as YFSETQ. V lost 4 bases and J lost 7; bases outside the gene matches: 13. This CDR3 is built from 16 residues.

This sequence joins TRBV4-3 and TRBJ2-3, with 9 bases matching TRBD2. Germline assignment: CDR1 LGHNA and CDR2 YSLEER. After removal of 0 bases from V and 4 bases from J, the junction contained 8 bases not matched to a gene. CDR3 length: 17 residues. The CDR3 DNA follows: TGCGCCAGCAGCCAAGATGGGTCCGGCGGGGGGGCAGATACGCAGTATTTT. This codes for CASSQDGSGGGADTQYF.

CDR3 in DNA: TGTGCCAGCAGGATACAGGGGGGAAGGACCGGGGAGCTGTTTTTT. This codes for CASRIQGGRTGELFF. The chain combines TRBV27 with TRBJ2-2; TRBD1 agrees at 8 bases. The CDR3 runs 15 residues. Germline loops: CDR1 MNHEY, CDR2 SMNVEV (reference sequence). The V segment lost 6 bases and the J segment 5 bases; nucleotides outside the gene matches: 8.

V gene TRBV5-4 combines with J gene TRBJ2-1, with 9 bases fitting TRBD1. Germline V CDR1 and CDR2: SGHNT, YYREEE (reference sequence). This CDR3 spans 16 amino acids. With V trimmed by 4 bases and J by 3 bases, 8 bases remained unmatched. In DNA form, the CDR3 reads TGTGCCAGCAGCGACAAGGACAGGGGAGGCTACAATGAGCAGTTCTTC. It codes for CASSDKDRGGYNEQFF. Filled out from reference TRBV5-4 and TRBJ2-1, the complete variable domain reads ETGVTQSPTHLIKTRGQQVTLRCSSQSGHNTVSWYQQALGQGPQFIFQYYREEENGRGNFPPRFSGLQFPNYSSELNVNALELDDSALYLCASSDKDRGGYNEQFFGPGTRLTVL.

The DNA for the CDR3 is TGTGCCAGCTGGGACAGCTCCTACGAGCAGTACTTC. Translated: CASWDSSYEQYF. The chain links TRBV28 to TRBJ2-7; 7 bases match TRBD1. This CDR3 region has 12 residues. V lost 8 bases to trimming and J lost 0 bases; unmatched junction nucleotides: 1. Germline V gives CDR1 MDHEN, CDR2 SYDVKM. The variable domain in full, completed from reference TRBV28 and TRBJ2-7, reads DVKVTQSSRYLVKRTGEKVFLECVQDMDHENMFWYRQDPGLGLRLIYFSYDVKMKEKGDIPEGYSVSREKKERFSLILESASTNQTSMYLCASWDSSYEQYFGPGTRLTVT.

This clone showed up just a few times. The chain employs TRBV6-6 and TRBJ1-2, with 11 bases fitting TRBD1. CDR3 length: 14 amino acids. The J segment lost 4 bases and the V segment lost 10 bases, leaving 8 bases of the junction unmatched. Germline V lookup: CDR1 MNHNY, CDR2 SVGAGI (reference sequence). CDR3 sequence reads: CAILRTGGGYGYTF. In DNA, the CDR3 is TGTGCCATACTTAGGACAGGGGGCGGCTATGGCTACACCTTC.

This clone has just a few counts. CDR3 loop: CASSPLTGQETQYF. The CDR3 nucleotides read TGTGCCAGCTCACCACTGACAGGGCAAGAGACCCAGTACTTC. This chain links TRBV18 with TRBJ2-5; 7 positions match TRBD1. CDR1 is KGHSH, CDR2 LQKENI, per germline. This CDR3 is built from 14 residues. Trimming took 1 base from V and 2 from J; bases not matched to a gene: 1.

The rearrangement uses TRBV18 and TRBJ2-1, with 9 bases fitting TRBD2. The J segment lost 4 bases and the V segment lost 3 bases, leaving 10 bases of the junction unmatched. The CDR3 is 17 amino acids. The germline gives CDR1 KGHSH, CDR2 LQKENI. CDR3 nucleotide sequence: TGTGCCAGCTCACCCTTGTCGGTAGCGGGAGATTACAATGAGCAGTTCTTC. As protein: CASSPLSVAGDYNEQFF. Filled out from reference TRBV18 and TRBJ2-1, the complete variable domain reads NAGVMQNPRHLVRRRGQEARLRCSPMKGHSHVYWYRQLPEEGLKFMVYLQKENIIDESGMPKERFSAEFPKEGPSILRIQQVVRGDSAAYFCASSPLSVAGDYNEQFFGPGTRLTVL.

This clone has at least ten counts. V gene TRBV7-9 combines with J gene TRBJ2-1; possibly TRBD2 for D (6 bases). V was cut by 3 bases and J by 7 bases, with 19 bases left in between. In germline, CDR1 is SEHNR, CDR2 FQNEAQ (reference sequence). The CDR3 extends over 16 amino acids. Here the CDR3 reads CASSLFRASASNEQFF. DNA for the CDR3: TGTGCCAGCAGCTTGTTTCGGGCTAGCGCTTCAAATGAGCAGTTCTTC.

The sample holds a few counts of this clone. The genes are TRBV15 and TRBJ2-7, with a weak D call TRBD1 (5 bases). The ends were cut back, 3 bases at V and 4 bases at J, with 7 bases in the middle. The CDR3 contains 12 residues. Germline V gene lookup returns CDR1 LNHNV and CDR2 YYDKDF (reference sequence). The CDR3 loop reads CATSSQGYEQYF. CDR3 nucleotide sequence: TGTGCCACCAGCAGCCAGGGTTACGAGCAGTACTTC.

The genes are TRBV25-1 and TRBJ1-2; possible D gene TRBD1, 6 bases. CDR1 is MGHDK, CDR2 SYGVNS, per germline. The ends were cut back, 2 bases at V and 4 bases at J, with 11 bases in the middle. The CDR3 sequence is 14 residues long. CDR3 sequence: CASSEPGQIYGYTF. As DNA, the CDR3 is TGTGCCAGCAGTGAACCCGGACAGATCTATGGCTACACCTTC.